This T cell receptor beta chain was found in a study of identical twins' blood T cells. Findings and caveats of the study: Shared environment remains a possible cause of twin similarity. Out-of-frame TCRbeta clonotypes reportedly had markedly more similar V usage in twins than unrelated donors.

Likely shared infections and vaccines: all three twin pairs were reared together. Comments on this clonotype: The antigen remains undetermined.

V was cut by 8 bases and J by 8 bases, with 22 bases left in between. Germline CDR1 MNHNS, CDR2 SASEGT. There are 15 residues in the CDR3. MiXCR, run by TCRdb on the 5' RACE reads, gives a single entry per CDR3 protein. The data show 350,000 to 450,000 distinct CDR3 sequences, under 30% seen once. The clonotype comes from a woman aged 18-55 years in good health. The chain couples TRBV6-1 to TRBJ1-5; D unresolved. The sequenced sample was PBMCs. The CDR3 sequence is CASSEGEGIREPQHF. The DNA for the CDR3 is TGTGCCAGCTCCGAAGGCGAGGGAATAAGGGAGCCCCAGCATTTT.